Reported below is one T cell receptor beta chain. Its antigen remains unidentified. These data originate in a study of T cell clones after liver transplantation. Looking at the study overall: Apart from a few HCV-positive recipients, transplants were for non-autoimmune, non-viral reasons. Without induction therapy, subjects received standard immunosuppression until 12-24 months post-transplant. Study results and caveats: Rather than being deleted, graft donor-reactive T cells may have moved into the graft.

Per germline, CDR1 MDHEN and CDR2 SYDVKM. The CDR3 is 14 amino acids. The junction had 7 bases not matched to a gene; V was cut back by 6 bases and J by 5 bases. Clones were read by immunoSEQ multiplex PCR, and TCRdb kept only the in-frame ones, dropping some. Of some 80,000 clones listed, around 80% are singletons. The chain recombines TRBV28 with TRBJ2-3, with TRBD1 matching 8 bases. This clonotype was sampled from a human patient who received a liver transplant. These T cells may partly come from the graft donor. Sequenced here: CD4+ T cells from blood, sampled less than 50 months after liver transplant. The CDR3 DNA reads TGTGCCAGCAGAAAAACAGGGGGACTAGATACGCAGTATTTT. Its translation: CASRKTGGLDTQYF.